Listed here are 5 T cell receptor beta chains from one sample, sequenced in a study of blood T cell repertoires in COVID-19. Data came from immunoSEQ multiplex PCR; TCRdb stores just in-frame clones and leaves some out. The profile shows approximately 90,000 clones, around 88% of them singletons. Sequencing used peripheral blood. The receptors shown here come from a man in his 60s with acute or convalescent COVID-19.

The rearrangement links TRBV24-1 to TRBJ1-6; TRBD1 is a possible D gene (6 bases). The CDR3 is 13 residues long. With 4 bases removed from V and 11 bases from J, the gap between germline ends came to 11 bases. The germline CDR1 and CDR2 sequences are KGHDR and SFDVKD. CDR3 nucleotide sequence: TGTGCCACCAGTGAAGGGCAGGGGACACCCCTCCACTTT. Its protein product is CATSEGQGTPLHF.

The rearrangement joins TRBV6-5 to TRBJ1-6; TRBD1 is a possible D gene (6 bases). CDR3 length: 13 residues. V lost 8 bases to trimming and J lost 9 bases, with 14 bases between them. Germline CDR1 is MNHEY and CDR2 is SVGAGI. This CDR3 is CASRGALSSPLHF. The DNA of the CDR3 is TGTGCCAGCCGGGGGGCGCTGAGTTCACCCCTCCACTTT.

This clone was counted only a few times. The chain joins TRBV19 to TRBJ2-1, with TRBD2 matching over 7 bases. The CDR3 is 15 amino acids. Germline-derived CDR1 and CDR2 are LNHDA and SQIVND (reference sequence). V shed 3 bases and J 3 bases; nucleotides not matched to a gene: 5. The DNA of the CDR3 is TGTGCCAGTAGTATTCCTTCTAGCGGCTACAATGAGCAGTTCTTC. Translation: CASSIPSSGYNEQFF. Filled out from reference TRBV19 and TRBJ2-1, the complete variable domain reads DGGITQSPKYLFRKEGQNVTLSCEQNLNHDAMYWYRQDPGQGLRLIYYSQIVNDFQKGDIAEGYSVSREKKESFPLTVTSAQKNPTAFYLCASSIPSSGYNEQFFGPGTRLTVL.

The chain's CDR3 is CASIDGQGNTEAFF. CDR3 in DNA: TGCGCCAGCATCGATGGACAGGGGAACACTGAAGCTTTCTTT. The chain carries TRBV5-1 and TRBJ1-1, with 8 bases matching TRBD1. CDR1 SGHRS and CDR2 YFSETQ come from the germline V gene. Germline trimming cut 6 bases from V and 1 base from J; bases unmatched to any gene: 5. The length of the CDR3 is 14 residues.

The table lists this clone with a count of one. The chain uses TRBV7-3 and TRBJ1-5; D is ambiguous. Germline CDR1 and CDR2: SGHTA and FQGTGA. The germline V and J ends were trimmed by 2 bases and 5 bases, with 7 bases remaining between them. The CDR3 length is 13 residues. CDR3 DNA sequence: TGTGCCAGCAGCTTATCGTCCGATCAGCCCCAGCATTTT. This codes for CASSLSSDQPQHF.